The clone carrying this T cell receptor (beta chain) was counted many times. Its antigen is not identified. TCRdb reprocessed the 5' RACE reads via MiXCR and lists one record per CDR3 protein. This repertoire shows about 190,000 distinct CDR3 sequences, 13% found once; its top ten account for 11%. The CDR3 runs to 13 residues. The V end was cut by 7 bases, the J end by 2 bases, with 11 bases between. From germline, CDR1 is MGHDK and CDR2 SYGVNS. The data originate from a study of CD8 T cells in ankylosing spondylitis. General study points: Disease-associated clones were reportedly significantly overrepresented in matched ankylosing spondylitis synovial fluid.

This chain uses TRBV25-1 with TRBJ1-1; no definite D call. This TCR was sampled from a female donor with ankylosing spondylitis or in good health (not recorded which). Input material: blood, either unsorted or a sorted T cell fraction (not recorded which). For the CDR3, the DNA is TGTGCCAGCAATGACAATGCAAACACTGAAGCTTTCTTT. Its protein product is CASNDNANTEAFF.